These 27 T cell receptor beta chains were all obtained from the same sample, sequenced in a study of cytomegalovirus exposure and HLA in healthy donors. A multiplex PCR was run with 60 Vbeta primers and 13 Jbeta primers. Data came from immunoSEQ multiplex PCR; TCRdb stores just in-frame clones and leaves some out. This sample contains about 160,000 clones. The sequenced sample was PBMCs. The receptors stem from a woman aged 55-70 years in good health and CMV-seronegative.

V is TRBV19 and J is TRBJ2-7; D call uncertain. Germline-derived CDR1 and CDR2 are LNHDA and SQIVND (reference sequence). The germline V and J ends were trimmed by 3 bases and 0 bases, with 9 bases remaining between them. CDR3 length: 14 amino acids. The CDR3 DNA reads TGTGCCAGTAGTATTTTCAAGAGCTCCTACGAGCAGTACTTC. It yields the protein CASSIFKSSYEQYF.

The CDR3 nucleotides read TGTGCCAGCAGGTACAGCCTCGAAAAACTGTTTTTT. Its protein is CASRYSLEKLFF. V and J are TRBV2 and TRBJ1-4; D is undetermined. Trimming took off 6 bases at V and 8 bases at J, with 10 bases between the two ends. The V gene's germline CDR1 is SNHLY and CDR2 FYNNEI. The CDR3 runs 12 residues.

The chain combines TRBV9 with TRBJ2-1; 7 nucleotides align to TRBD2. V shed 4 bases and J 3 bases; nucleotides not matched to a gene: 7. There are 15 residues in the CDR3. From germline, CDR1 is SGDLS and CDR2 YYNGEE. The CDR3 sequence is CASSLSGADYNEQFF. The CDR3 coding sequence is TGTGCCAGCAGCCTCAGCGGGGCAGACTACAATGAGCAGTTCTTC.

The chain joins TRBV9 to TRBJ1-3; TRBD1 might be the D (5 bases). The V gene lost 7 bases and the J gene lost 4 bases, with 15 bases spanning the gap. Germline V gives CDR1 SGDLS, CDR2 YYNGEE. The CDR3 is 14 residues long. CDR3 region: CASGAALTGNTIYF. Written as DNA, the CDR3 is TGTGCCAGCGGGGCGGCGTTAACCGGAAACACCATATATTTT.

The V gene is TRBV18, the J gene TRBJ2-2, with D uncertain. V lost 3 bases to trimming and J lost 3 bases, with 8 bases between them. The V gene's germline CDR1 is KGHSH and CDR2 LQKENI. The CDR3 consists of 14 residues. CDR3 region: CASSPLWHTGELFF. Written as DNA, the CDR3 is TGTGCCAGCTCACCTCTTTGGCACACCGGGGAGCTGTTTTTT.

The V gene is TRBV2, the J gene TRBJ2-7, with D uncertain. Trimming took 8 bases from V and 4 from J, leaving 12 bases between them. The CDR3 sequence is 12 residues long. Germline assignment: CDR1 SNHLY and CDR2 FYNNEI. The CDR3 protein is CASSGVRYEQYF. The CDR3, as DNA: TGTGCCAGCTCCGGCGTCAGGTACGAGCAGTACTTC.

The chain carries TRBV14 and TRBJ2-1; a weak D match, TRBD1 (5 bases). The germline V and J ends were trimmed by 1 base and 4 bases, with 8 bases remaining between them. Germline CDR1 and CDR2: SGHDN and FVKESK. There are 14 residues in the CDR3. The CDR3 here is CASSQGGRYNEQFF. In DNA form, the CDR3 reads TGTGCCAGCAGCCAAGGGGGCAGATACAATGAGCAGTTCTTC.

The CDR3 loop is CASSLKGPGGSYGYTF. The CDR3 region has the DNA TGTGCCAGCAGCTTAAAAGGGCCAGGGGGCAGCTATGGCTACACCTTC. The chain joins TRBV7-3 to TRBJ1-2; 8 bases line up with TRBD1. Germline CDR1 and CDR2: SGHTA and FQGTGA. CDR3 length equals 16 residues. V was pared by 1 base and J by 4 bases, with 8 bases of the junction left unmatched.

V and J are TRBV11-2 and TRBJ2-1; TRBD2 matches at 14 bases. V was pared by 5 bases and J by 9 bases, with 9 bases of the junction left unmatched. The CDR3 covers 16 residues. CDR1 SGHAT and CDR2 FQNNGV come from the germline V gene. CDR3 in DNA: TGTGCCAGCAGCCCTTCGACTAGCGGGAGGGTCAGTGAGCAGTTCTTC. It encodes CASSPSTSGRVSEQFF.

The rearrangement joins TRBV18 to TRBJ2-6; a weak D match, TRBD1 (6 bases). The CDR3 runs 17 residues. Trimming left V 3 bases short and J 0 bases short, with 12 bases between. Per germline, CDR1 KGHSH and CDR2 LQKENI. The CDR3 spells CASSPFTGSSGANVLTF. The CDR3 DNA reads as TGTGCCAGCTCACCGTTTACAGGGTCCTCTGGGGCCAACGTCCTGACTTTC.

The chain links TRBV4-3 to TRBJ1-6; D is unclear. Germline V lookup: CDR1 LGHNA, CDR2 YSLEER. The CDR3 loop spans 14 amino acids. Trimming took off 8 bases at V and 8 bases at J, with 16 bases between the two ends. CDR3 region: CASSQGQNDSPLHF. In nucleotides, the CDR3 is TGCGCCAGCTCCCAAGGTCAGAACGATTCACCCCTCCACTTT.

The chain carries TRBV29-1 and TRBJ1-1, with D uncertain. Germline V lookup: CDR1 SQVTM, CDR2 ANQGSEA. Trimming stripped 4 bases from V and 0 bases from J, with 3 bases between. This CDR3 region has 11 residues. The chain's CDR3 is CSVAVNTEAFF. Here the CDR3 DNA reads TGCAGCGTTGCAGTGAACACTGAAGCTTTCTTT.

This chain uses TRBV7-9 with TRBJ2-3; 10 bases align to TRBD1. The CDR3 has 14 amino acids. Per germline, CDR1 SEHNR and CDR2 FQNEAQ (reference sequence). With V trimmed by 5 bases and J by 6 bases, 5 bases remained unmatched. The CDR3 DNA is TGTGCCAGCAGCCCCGGGACAGGGGCGGATACGCAGTATTTT. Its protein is CASSPGTGADTQYF.

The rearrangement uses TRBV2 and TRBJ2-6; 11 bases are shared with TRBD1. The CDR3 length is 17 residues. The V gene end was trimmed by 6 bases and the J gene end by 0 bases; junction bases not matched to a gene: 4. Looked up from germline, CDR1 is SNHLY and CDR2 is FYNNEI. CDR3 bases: TGTGCCAGCAGACGGGGACAGGGGGGCTCTGGGGCCAACGTCCTGACTTTC. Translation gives CASRRGQGGSGANVLTF.

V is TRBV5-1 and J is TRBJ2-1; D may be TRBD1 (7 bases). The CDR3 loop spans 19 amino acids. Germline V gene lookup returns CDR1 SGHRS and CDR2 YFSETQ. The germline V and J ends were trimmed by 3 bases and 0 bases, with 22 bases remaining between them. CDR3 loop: CASSSLGRGTDRSYNEQFF. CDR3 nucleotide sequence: TGCGCCAGCAGCTCTCTCGGCCGGGGGACAGACCGCTCCTACAATGAGCAGTTCTTC.

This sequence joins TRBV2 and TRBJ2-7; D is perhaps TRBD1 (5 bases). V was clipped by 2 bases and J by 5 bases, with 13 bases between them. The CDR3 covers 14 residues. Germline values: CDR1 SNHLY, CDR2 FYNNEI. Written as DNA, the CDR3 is TGTGCCAGCAGTGAACAACGACAGTCTGACGAGCAGTACTTC. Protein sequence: CASSEQRQSDEQYF.

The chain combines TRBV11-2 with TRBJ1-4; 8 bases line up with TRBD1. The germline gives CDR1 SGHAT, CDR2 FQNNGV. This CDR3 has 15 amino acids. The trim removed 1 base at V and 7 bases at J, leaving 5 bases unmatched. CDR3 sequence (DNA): TGTGCCAGCAGCTTAGGGCAGGGGGCGGGTGAAAAACTGTTTTTT. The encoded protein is CASSLGQGAGEKLFF.

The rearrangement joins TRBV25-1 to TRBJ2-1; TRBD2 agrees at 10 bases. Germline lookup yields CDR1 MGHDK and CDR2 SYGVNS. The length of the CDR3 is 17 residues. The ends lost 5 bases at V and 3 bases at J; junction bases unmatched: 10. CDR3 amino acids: CASSPYPGTSDYNEQFF. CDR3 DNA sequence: TGTGCCAGCAGTCCTTACCCCGGGACTAGCGACTACAATGAGCAGTTCTTC.

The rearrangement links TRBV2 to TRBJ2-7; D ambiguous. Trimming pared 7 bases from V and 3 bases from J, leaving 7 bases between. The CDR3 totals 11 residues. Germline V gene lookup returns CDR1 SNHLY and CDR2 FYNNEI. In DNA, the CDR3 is TGTGCCAGCACCTTAATCTACGAGCAGTACTTC. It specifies CASTLIYEQYF.

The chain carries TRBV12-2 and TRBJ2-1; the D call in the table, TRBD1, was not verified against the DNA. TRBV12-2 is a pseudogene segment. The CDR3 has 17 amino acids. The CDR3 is CASRLAPGQGRVNEQFF. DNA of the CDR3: TGTGCAAGTCGCTTAGCCCCAGGACAGGGGAGGGTCAATGAGCAGTTCTTC.

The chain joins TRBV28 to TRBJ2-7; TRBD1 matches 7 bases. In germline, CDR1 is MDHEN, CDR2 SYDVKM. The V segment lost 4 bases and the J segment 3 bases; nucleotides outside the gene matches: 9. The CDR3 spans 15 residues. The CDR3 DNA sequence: TGTGCCAGCAGTTCGTCCGGGACAGCCTTCTACGAGCAGTACTTC. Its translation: CASSSSGTAFYEQYF. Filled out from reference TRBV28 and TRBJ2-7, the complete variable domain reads DVKVTQSSRYLVKRTGEKVFLECVQDMDHENMFWYRQDPGLGLRLIYFSYDVKMKEKGDIPEGYSVSREKKERFSLILESASTNQTSMYLCASSSSGTAFYEQYFGPGTRLTVT.

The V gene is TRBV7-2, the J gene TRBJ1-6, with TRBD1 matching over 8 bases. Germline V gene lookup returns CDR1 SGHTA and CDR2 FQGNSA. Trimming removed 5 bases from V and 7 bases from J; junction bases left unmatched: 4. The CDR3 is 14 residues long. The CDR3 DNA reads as TGTGCCAGCAGCCAGGACAGGGTGAATTCACCCCTCCACTTT. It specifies CASSQDRVNSPLHF.

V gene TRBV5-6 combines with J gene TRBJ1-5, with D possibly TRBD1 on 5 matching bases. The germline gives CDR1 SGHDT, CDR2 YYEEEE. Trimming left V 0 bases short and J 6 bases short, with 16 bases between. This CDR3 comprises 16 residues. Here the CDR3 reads CASSLAGGGDSQPQHF. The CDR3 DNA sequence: TGTGCCAGCAGCTTGGCGGGGGGAGGGGATAGTCAGCCCCAGCATTTT. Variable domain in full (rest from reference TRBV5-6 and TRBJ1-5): DAGVTQSPTHLIKTRGQQVTLRCSPKSGHDTVSWYQQALGQGPQFIFQYYEEEERQRGNFPDRFSGHQFPNYSSELNVNALLLGDSALYLCASSLAGGGDSQPQHFGDGTRLSIL.

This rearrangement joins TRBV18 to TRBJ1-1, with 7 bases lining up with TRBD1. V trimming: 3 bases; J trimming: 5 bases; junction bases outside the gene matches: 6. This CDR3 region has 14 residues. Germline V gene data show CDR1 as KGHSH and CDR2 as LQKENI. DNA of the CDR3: TGTGCCAGCTCACCCCGACAGGGATGGACTGAAGCTTTCTTT. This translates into CASSPRQGWTEAFF.

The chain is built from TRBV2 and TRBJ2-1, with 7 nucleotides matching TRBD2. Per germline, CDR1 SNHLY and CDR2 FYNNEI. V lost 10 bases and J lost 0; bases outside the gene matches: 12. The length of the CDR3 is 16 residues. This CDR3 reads CANLALAASSYNEQFF. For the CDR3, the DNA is TGTGCCAACCTAGCTCTAGCGGCTAGCTCCTACAATGAGCAGTTCTTC.

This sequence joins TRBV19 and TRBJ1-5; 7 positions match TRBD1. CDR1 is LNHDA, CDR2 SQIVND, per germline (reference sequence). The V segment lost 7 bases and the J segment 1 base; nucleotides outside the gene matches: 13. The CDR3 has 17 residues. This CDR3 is CASIVTGSPQSNQPQHF. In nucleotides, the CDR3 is TGTGCCAGTATAGTGACAGGGTCCCCACAGAGCAATCAGCCCCAGCATTTT.

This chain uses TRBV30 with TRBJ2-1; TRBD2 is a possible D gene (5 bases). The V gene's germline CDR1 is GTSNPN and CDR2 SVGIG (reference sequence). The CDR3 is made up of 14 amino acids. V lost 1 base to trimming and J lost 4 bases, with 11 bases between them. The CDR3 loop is CAWSGGKWYNEQFF. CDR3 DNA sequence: TGTGCCTGGAGTGGAGGGAAATGGTACAATGAGCAGTTCTTC.